These T cell receptor beta chains were read from a single sample in a study of blood T cell repertoires in COVID-19. Profiling relied on immunoSEQ multiplex PCR, and the TCRdb table lists in-frame clones only, not all of them. The sample has 180,000 or so clones; over 75% are singletons. Sequencing was carried out using peripheral blood. The receptors derive from a woman of 80 years or more with acute or convalescent COVID-19. CDR3s include the opening cysteine and the closing phenylalanine or tryptophan. A D gene is named only where the DNA matches it firmly. Only part of the rows carry a size: once, few, many, or a class if the clone is expanded.

>TRBJ1-5|TRBV6-5|-|TRBD1
TGTGCCAGCAGAGCACAGGGGGCGAATCAGCCCCAGCATTTT
CASRAQGANQPQHF
>TRBJ2-4|TRBV21-1|few|-
TGTGCCAGCAGCAAGGAGGGCAGGGGGCCAGGCCTAGCCAAAAACATTCAGTACTTC
CASSKEGRGPGLAKNIQYF
>TRBJ1-2|TRBV7-9|once|TRBD1
TGTGCCAGCAGCTTGGGACAGGGCTATGGCTACACCTTC
CASSLGQGYGYTF
>TRBJ1-6|TRBV6-4|-|-
TGTGCCAGCAGCCCTACAGGAGGGATGGATAATTCACCCCTCCACTTT
CASSPTGGMDNSPLHF
>TRBJ2-5|TRBV5-1|-|TRBD2
TGCGCCAGCAGCGGGACTAGCGGGTCCTGGAGCCAGTACTTC
CASSGTSGSWSQYF
>TRBJ1-1|TRBV6-5|-|TRBD1
TGTGCCAGCAGCCGACAGGGTCGGGGGAACACTGAAGCTTTCTTT
CASSRQGRGNTEAFF
>TRBJ2-7|TRBV7-3|-|-
TGTGCCAGCAGCTTAAGCGGTACAGGCGAGCAGTACTTC
CASSLSGTGEQYF
>TRBJ2-3|TRBV4-1|-|TRBD2
TGCGCCAGCAGCCCCGGGACTAGCCCCGATACGCAGTATTTT
CASSPGTSPDTQYF
>TRBJ1-4|TRBV4-1|-|-
TGCGCCAGCAGCCCAAGGTCACAGTCAACTAATGAAAAACTGTTTTTT
CASSPRSQSTNEKLFF
>TRBJ2-3|TRBV7-9|once|TRBD2
TGTGCCAGCAGTCCCCCTAGCGGGAGAGGGAATACGCAGTATTTT
CASSPPSGRGNTQYF
>TRBJ2-1|TRBV30|-|TRBD2
TGTGCCTGGAGGTTGGCGGGAGGGCGTAAGGAGCAGTTCTTC
CAWRLAGGRKEQFF
>TRBJ2-7|TRBV21-1|-|-
TGTGCCAGCAGCCCCGTGCGGGGGGCGTTCGTCGAGCAGTACTTC
CASSPVRGAFVEQYF
>TRBJ1-1|TRBV20-1|-|-
TGCAGTGCTGGACTGGGAGCTGAAGCTTTCTTT
CSAGLGAEAFF
>TRBJ2-6|TRBV30|once|-
TGTGCCCGGGCGTCTGGGGCCAACGTCCTGACTTTC
CARASGANVLTF
>TRBJ2-1|TRBV5-1|-|TRBD2
TGCGCCAGCAGCTTGGTGGGACTAGCGGGAGGCAACAATGAGCAGTTCTTC
CASSLVGLAGGNNEQFF
>TRBJ1-3|TRBV6-5|-|TRBD1
TGTGCCAGCAGGGTAGGGACAGGGGGAAACACCATATATTTT
CASRVGTGGNTIYF
>TRBJ2-7|TRBV18|-|TRBD1
TGTGCCAGCTCACCAGCGACAGGGGACTACGAGCAGTACTTC
CASSPATGDYEQYF
>TRBJ2-2|TRBV5-1|once|TRBD1
TGCGCCAGCAGCTCTACAGGGGGCAACACCGGGGAGCTGTTTTTT
CASSSTGGNTGELFF